A selection of T cell receptor beta chains follows, all from one sample in a study of T-cell memory formation after mild COVID-19. MiXCR, applied by TCRdb to the 5' RACE reads, yields one record per CDR3 protein. The data contain about 350,000 distinct CDR3 sequences, about 13% of them singletons. Specimen: PBMCs or a T cell subset sorted from them (not recorded which). The origin of the receptors is a man between 18 and 35 years old who had mild COVID-19 (a few samples of this study predate the infection). Cell type and time point are not known. Each CDR3 is given with its conserved first and last residue. D genes are given only for firm matches. For some rows the clone size is stated as once, few or many, or as a class when expanded; others skip it.

j_call v_call clone_size d_call cdr3_nt cdr3_aa
TRBJ2-7 TRBV6-2/TRBV6-3 - - TGTGCCAGCATGGGCGGGTCCTACGAGCAGTACTTC CASMGGSYEQYF
TRBJ2-1 TRBV11-2 many - TGTGCCAGCAGCTCAATTGGGGGGAGCTCCTACAATGAGCAGTTCTTC CASSSIGGSSYNEQFF
TRBJ2-1 TRBV7-8 few TRBD1 TGTGCCAGCAGCTTAGAGGACAGGGGCAATGAGCAGTTCTTC CASSLEDRGNEQFF
TRBJ2-3 TRBV7-9 few TRBD1 TGTGCCAGCAGCCGACTTGGACAGGGGGCAACAGATACGCAGTATTTT CASSRLGQGATDTQYF
TRBJ1-4 TRBV12-3/TRBV12-4 few - TGTGCCAGCAGTTTCAATATAGGGGAAAAACTGTTTTTT CASSFNIGEKLFF
TRBJ2-3 TRBV11-2 - - TGTGCCAGCAGCTTAGCCTGGCTGGGTTCAGATACGCAGTATTTT CASSLAWLGSDTQYF
TRBJ2-3 TRBV20-1 - TRBD2 TGCAGTGCTAGGGGAGCGGGAGCTACTAGCACAGATACGCAGTATTTT CSARGAGATSTDTQYF
TRBJ1-2 TRBV19 few TRBD1 TGTGCCAGTAGTATCTTCGGACAGGGCTGGGGAGATGGCTACACCTTC CASSIFGQGWGDGYTF
TRBJ2-6 TRBV10-3 few - TGTGCCATCTCATTAGGTGTGGCTGGGGCCAACGTCCTGACTTTC CAISLGVAGANVLTF
TRBJ2-1 TRBV5-5 many - TGTGCCAGCAGCTTGACTTGGGGGAATGAGCAGTTCTTC CASSLTWGNEQFF
TRBJ2-7 TRBV12-3/TRBV12-4 - - TGTGCCAGCAGTTCCCAGGGGACGCAGTACTTC CASSSQGTQYF
TRBJ2-5 TRBV6-2/TRBV6-3 - TRBD2 TGTGCCAGCAGTCAACCGGGACTAGCGGCCCAGAGAGAGACCCAGTACTTC CASSQPGLAAQRETQYF
TRBJ2-3 TRBV21-1 few - TGTGCCAGCAGCATAGGAGACACCAGCACAGATACGCAGTATTTT CASSIGDTSTDTQYF
TRBJ1-2 TRBV2 - TRBD1 TGTGCCAGAGGTAGTACTCCGGGACAGTATTATGGCTACACCTTC CARGSTPGQYYGYTF
TRBJ2-3 TRBV12-3/TRBV12-4 many - TGTGCCAGCAGTTTAGCAGGGGAGACAGATACGCAGTATTTT CASSLAGETDTQYF
TRBJ1-2 TRBV20-1 few - TGCAGTGCTAGAGTGACGGCTAACTATGGCTACACCTTC CSARVTANYGYTF
TRBJ2-3 TRBV5-1 - - TGCGCCAGCAGCTTGTCTAGAACAGGGCTCAGCACAGATACGCAGTATTTT CASSLSRTGLSTDTQYF
TRBJ1-2 TRBV9 - - TGTGCCAGCAGCGTAATGGGATTCTACACCTTC CASSVMGFYTF
TRBJ2-2 TRBV7-2 - TRBD2 TGTGCCAGCACCTTCCTGGGGGGGACCGGGGAGCTGTTTTTT CASTFLGGTGELFF